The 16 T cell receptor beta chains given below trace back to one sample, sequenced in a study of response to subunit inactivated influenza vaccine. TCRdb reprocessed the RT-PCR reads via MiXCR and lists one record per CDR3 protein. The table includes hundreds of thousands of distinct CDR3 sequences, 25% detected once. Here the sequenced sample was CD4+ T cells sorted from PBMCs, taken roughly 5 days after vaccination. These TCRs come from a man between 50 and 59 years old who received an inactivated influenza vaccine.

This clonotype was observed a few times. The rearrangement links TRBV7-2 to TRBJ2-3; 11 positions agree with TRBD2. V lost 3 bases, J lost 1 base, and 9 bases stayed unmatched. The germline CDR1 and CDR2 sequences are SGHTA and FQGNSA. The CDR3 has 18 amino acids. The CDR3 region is CASSFSGRDGAGTDTQYF. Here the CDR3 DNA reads TGTGCCAGCAGCTTTAGCGGGAGGGACGGGGCGGGCACAGATACGCAGTATTTT. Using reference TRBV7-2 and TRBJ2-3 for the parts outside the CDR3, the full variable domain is GAGVSQSPSNKVTEKGKDVELRCDPISGHTALYWYRQSLGQGLEFLIYFQGNSAPDKSGLPSDRFSAERTGGSVSTLTIQRTQQEDSAVYLCASSFSGRDGAGTDTQYFGPGTRLTVL.

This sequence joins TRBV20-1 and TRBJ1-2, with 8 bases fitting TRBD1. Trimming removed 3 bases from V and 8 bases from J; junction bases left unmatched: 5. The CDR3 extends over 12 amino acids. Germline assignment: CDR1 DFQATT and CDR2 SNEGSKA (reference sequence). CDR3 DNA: TGCAGTGCTAGTCCAGGGGGCTTAGGCTACACCTTC. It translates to CSASPGGLGYTF.

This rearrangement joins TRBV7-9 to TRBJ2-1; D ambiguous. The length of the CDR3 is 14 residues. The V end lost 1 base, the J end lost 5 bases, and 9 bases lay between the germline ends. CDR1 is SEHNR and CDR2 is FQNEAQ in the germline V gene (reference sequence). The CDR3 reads CASSLEVGNNEQFF. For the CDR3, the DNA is TGTGCCAGCAGCTTAGAGGTGGGCAACAATGAGCAGTTCTTC.

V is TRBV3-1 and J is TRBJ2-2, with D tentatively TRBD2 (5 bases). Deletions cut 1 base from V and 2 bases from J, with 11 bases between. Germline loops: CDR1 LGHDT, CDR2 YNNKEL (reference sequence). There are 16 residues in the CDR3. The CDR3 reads CASSQGGGQNTGELFF. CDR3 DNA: TGTGCCAGCAGCCAAGGCGGCGGGCAAAACACCGGGGAGCTGTTTTTT.

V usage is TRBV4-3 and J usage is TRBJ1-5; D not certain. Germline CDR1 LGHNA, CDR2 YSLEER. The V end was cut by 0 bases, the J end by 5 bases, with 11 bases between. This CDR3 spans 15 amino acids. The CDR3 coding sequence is TGCGCCAGCAGCCAAGATTTACAGAGATATCAGCCCCAGCATTTT. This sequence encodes CASSQDLQRYQPQHF.

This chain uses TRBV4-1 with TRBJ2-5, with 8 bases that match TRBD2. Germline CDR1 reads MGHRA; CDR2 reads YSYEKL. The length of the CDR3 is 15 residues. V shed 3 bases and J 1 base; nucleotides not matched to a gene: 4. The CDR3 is CASSQDGLAQETQYF. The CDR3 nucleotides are TGCGCCAGCAGCCAGGATGGACTAGCCCAAGAGACCCAGTACTTC.

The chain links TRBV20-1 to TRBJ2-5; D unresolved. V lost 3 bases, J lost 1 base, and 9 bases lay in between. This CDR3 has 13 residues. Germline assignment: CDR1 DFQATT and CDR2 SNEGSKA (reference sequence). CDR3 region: CSASSGPQETQYF. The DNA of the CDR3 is TGCAGTGCTAGCTCGGGTCCCCAAGAGACCCAGTACTTC.

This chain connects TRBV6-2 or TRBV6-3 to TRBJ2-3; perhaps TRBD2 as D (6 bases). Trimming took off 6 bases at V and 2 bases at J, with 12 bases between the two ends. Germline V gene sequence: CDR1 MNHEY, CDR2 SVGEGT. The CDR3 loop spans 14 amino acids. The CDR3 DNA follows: TGTGCCAGCAGGAAGGGACTTACCACAGATACGCAGTATTTT. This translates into CASRKGLTTDTQYF.

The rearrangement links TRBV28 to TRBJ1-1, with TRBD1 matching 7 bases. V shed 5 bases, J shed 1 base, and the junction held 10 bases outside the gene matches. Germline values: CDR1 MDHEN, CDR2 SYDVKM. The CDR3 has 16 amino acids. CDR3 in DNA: TGTGCCAGCAGTATACGACAGGGAGGGGGGAACACTGAAGCTTTCTTT. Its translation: CASSIRQGGGNTEAFF.

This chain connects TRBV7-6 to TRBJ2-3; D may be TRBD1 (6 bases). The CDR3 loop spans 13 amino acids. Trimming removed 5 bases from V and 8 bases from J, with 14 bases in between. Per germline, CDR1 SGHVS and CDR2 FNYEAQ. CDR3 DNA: TGTGCCAGCAGCCCAAACAGGGTCGGTACGCAGTATTTT. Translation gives CASSPNRVGTQYF.

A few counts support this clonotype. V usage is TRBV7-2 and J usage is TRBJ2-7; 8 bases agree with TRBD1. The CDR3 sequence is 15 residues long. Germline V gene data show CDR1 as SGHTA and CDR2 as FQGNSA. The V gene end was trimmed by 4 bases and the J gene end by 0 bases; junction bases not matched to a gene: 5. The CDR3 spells CASSSGQGNSYEQYF. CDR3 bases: TGTGCCAGCAGCTCTGGACAGGGCAACTCCTACGAGCAGTACTTC.

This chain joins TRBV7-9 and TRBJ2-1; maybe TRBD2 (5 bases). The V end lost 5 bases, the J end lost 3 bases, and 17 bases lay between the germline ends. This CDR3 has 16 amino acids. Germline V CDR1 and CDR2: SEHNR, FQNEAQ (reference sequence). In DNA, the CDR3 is TGTGCCAGCAGCCCCCAACTAGTTACCAACTACAATGAGCAGTTCTTC. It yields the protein CASSPQLVTNYNEQFF.

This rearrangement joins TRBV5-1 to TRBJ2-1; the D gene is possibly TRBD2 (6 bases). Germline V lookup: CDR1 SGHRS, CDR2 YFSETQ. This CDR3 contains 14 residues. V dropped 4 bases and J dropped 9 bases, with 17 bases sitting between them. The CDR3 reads CASSEAGPRREQFF. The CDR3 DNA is TGCGCCAGCAGCGAAGCGGGCCCTCGGCGTGAGCAGTTCTTC. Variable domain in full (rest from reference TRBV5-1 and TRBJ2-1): KAGVTQTPRYLIKTRGQQVTLSCSPISGHRSVSWYQQTPGQGLQFLFEYFSETQRNKGNFPGRFSGRQFSNSRSEMNVSTLELGDSALYLCASSEAGPRREQFFGPGTRLTVL.

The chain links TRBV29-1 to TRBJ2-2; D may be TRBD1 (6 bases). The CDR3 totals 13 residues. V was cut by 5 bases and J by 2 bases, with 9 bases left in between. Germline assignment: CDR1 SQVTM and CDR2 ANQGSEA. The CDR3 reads CSVTDSNTGELFF. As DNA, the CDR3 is TGCAGCGTTACGGACAGCAACACCGGGGAGCTGTTTTTT.

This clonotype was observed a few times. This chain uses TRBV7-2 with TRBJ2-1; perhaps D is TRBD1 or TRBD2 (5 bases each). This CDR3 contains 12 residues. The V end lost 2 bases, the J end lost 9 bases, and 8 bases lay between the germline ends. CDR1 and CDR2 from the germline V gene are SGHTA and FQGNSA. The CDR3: CASSLTGLEQFF. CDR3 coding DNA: TGTGCCAGCAGCTTAACAGGACTTGAGCAGTTCTTC. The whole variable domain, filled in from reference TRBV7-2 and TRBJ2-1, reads GAGVSQSPSNKVTEKGKDVELRCDPISGHTALYWYRQSLGQGLEFLIYFQGNSAPDKSGLPSDRFSAERTGGSVSTLTIQRTQQEDSAVYLCASSLTGLEQFFGPGTRLTVL.

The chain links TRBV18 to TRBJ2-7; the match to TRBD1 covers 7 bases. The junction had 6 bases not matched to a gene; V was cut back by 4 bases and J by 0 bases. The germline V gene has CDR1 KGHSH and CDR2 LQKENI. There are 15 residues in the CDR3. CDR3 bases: TGTGCCAGCTCACTATCACAGGGGCCCTCCTACGAGCAGTACTTC. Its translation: CASSLSQGPSYEQYF.